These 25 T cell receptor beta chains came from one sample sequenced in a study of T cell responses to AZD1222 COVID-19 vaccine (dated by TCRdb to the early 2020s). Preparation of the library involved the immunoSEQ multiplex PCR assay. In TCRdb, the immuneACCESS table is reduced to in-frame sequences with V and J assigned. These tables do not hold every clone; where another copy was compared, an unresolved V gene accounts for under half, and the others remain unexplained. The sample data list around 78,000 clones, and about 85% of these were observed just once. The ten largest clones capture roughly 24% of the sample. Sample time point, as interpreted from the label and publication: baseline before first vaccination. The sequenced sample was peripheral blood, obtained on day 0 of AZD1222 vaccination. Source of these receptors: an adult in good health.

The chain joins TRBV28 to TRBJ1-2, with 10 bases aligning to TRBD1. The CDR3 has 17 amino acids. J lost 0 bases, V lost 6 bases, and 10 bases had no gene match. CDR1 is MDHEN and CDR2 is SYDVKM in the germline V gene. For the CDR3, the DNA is TGTGCCAGCAGCACCGGGACAGGGGTTCCAGCTAACTATGGCTACACCTTC. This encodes CASSTGTGVPANYGYTF.

CDR3 nucleotide sequence: TGTGCCCCTTGGTCACTAGCGGAGAACACCGGGGAGCTGTTTTTT. Translated, it gives CAPWSLAENTGELFF. The V call is TRBV2, the J call TRBJ2-2; 8 bases line up with TRBD2. V dropped 11 bases and J dropped 1; count of bases not matched to a gene: 9. The CDR3 has 15 amino acids. The germline gives CDR1 SNHLY, CDR2 FYNNEI.

The CDR3 reads CASTTGSSYEQYF. As DNA, the CDR3 is TGTGCCAGCACTACAGGGAGTTCGTACGAGCAGTACTTC. The chain joins TRBV2 to TRBJ2-7, with D perhaps matching TRBD1 (6 bases). CDR3 length: 13 amino acids. Trimming left V 7 bases short and J 4 bases short, with 14 bases between. Germline-derived CDR1 and CDR2 are SNHLY and FYNNEI. Supplemented by reference TRBV2 and TRBJ2-7, the full variable domain reads EPEVTQTPSHQVTQMGQEVILRCVPISNHLYFYWYRQILGQKVEFLVSFYNNEISEKSEIFDDQFSVERPDGSNFTLKIRSTKLEDSAMYFCASTTGSSYEQYFGPGTRLTVT.

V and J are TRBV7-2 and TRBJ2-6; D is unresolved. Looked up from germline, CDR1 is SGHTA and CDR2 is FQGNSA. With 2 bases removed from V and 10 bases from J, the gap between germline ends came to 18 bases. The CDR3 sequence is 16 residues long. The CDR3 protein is CASSLSTRLTANVLTF. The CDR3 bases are TGTGCCAGCAGCTTATCTACCCGCCTAACAGCGAACGTCCTGACTTTC.

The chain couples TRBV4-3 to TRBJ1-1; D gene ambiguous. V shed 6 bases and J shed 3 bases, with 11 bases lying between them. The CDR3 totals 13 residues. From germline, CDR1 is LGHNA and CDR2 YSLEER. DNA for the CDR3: TGCGCCAGCAGGCGTACGGGTGACACTGAAGCTTTCTTT. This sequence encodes CASRRTGDTEAFF.

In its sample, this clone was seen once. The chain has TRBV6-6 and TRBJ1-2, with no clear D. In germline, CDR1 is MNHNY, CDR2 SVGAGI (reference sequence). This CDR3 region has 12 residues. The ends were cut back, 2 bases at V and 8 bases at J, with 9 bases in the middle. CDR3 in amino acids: CASSYPGEGYTF. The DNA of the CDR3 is TGTGCCAGCAGTTACCCCGGGGAGGGCTACACCTTC.

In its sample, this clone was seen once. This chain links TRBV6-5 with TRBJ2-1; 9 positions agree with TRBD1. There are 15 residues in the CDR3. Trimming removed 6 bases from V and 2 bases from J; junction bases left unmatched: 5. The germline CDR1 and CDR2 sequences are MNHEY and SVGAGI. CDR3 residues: CASRDDRGTYNEQFF. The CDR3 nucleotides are TGTGCCAGCAGAGATGACAGGGGGACCTACAATGAGCAGTTCTTC.

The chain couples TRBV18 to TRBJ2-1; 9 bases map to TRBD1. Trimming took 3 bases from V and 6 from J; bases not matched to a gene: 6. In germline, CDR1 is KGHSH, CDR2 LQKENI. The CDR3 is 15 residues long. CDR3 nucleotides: TGTGCCAGCTCACCCGGGACAGGGTTCTCCAATGAGCAGTTCTTC. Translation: CASSPGTGFSNEQFF.

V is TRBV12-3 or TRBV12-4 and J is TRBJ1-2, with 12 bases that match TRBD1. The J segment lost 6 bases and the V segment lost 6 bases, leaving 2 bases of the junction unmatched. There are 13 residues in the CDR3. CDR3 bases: TGTGCCAGCAGGGGACAGGGGGCTAATGGCTACACCTTC. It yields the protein CASRGQGANGYTF.

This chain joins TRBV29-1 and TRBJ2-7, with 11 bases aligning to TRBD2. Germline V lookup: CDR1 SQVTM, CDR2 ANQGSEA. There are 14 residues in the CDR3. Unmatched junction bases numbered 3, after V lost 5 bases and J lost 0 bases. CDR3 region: CSVSTSGGSYEQYF. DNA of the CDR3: TGCAGCGTTTCAACTAGCGGGGGCTCCTACGAGCAGTACTTC.

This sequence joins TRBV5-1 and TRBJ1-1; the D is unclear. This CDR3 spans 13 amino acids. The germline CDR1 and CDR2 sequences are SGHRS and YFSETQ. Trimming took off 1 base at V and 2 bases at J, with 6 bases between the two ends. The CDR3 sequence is CASSLFDNTEAFF. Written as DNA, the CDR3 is TGCGCCAGCAGCTTGTTCGATAACACTGAAGCTTTCTTT.

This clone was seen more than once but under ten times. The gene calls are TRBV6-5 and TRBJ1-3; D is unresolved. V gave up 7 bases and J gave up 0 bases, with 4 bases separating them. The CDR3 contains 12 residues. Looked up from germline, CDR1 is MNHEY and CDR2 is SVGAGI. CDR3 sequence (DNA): TGTGCCAGCATGAGCTCTGGAAACACCATATATTTT. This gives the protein CASMSSGNTIYF.

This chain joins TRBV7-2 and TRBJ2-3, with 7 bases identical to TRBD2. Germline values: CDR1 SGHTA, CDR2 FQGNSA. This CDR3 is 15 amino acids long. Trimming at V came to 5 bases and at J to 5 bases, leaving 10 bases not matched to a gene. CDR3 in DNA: TGTGCCAGCAGCCAGCTGGGAGGGTGGAGAGATACGCAGTATTTT. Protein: CASSQLGGWRDTQYF. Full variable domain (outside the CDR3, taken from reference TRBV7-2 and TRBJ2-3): GAGVSQSPSNKVTEKGKDVELRCDPISGHTALYWYRQSLGQGLEFLIYFQGNSAPDKSGLPSDRFSAERTGGSVSTLTIQRTQQEDSAVYLCASSQLGGWRDTQYFGPGTRLTVL.

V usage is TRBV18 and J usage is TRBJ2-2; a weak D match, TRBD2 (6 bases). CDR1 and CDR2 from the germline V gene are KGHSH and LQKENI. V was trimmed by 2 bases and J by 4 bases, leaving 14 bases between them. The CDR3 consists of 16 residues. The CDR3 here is CASSPTGVSGTGELFF. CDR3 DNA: TGTGCCAGCTCACCAACGGGAGTTTCTGGCACCGGGGAGCTGTTTTTT.

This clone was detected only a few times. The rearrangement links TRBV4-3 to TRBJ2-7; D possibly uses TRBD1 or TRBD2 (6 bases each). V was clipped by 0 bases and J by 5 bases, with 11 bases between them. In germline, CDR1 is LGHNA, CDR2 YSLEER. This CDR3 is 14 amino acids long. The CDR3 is CASSQDRGADEQYF. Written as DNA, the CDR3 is TGCGCCAGCAGCCAAGATAGGGGGGCCGACGAGCAGTACTTC.

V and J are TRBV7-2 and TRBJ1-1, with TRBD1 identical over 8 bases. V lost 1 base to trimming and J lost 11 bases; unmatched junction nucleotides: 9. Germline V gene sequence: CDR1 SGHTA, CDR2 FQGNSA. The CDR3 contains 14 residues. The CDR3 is CASSLGTGQVRAFF. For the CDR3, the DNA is TGTGCCAGCAGCTTAGGGACAGGGCAAGTTCGGGCTTTCTTT.

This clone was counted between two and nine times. As DNA, the CDR3 is TGTGCCACCCGGACAGGGGGCTCAGATACGCAGTATTTT. It encodes CATRTGGSDTQYF. This rearrangement joins TRBV10-3 to TRBJ2-3; 11 bases align to TRBD1. From germline, CDR1 is ENHRY and CDR2 SYGVKD. This CDR3 region has 13 residues. Unmatched junction bases numbered 4, after V lost 10 bases and J lost 4 bases.

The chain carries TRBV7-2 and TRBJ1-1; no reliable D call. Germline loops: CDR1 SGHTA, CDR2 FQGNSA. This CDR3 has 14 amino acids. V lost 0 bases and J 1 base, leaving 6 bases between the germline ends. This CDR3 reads CASSLASENTEAFF. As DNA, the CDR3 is TGTGCCAGCAGCTTAGCCTCAGAGAACACTGAAGCTTTCTTT. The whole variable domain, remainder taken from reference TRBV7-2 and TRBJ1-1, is GAGVSQSPSNKVTEKGKDVELRCDPISGHTALYWYRQSLGQGLEFLIYFQGNSAPDKSGLPSDRFSAERTGGSVSTLTIQRTQQEDSAVYLCASSLASENTEAFFGQGTRLTVV.

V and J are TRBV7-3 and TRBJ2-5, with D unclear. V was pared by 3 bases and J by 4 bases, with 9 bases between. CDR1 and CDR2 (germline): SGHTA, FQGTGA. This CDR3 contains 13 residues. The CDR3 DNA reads TGTGCCAGCAGCTTTGACGGATCAGAGACCCAGTACTTC. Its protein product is CASSFDGSETQYF.

CDR3 protein: CSASKGASSNQPQHF. The CDR3 DNA reads as TGCAGTGCTAGTAAGGGGGCATCGAGCAATCAGCCCCAGCATTTT. The chain recombines TRBV20-1 with TRBJ1-5; 7 bases fit TRBD1. This CDR3 has 15 amino acids. CDR1 is DFQATT and CDR2 is SNEGSKA in the germline V gene (reference sequence). Trimming cost V 3 bases and J 1 base; bases outside gene matches: 6.

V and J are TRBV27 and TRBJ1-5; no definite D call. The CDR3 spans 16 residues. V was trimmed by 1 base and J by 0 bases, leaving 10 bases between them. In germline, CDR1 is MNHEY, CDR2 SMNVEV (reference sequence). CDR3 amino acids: CASSLFGGYSNQPQHF. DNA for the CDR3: TGTGCCAGCAGTTTATTTGGAGGTTATAGCAATCAGCCCCAGCATTTT.

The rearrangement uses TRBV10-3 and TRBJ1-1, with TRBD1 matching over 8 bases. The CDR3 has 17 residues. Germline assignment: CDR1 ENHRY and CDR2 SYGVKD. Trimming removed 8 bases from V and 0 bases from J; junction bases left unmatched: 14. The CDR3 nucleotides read TGTGCCATCCGAACAGGGGGGGGCTCAATCGTGAACACTGAAGCTTTCTTT. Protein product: CAIRTGGGSIVNTEAFF.

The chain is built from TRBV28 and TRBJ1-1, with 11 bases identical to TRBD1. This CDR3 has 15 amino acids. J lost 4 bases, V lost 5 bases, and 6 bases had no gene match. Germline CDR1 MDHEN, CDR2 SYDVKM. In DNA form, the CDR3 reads TGTGCCAGCAGTCGAGCCGGGACAGGGGGCACTGAAGCTTTCTTT. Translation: CASSRAGTGGTEAFF.

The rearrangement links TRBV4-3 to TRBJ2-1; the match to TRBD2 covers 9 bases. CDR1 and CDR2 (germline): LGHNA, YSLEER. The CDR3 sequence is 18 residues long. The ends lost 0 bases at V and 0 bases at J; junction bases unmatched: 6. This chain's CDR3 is CASSQESLAGASYNEQFF. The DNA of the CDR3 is TGCGCCAGCAGCCAAGAGTCATTAGCGGGGGCCTCCTACAATGAGCAGTTCTTC.

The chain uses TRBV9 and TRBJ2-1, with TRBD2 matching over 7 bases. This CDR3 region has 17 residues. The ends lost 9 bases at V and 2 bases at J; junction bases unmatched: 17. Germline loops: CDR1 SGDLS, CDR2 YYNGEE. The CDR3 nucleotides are TGTGCCACCACCAGGCTCCACGGGGGGAAGACCTACAATGAGCAGTTCTTC. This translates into CATTRLHGGKTYNEQFF.